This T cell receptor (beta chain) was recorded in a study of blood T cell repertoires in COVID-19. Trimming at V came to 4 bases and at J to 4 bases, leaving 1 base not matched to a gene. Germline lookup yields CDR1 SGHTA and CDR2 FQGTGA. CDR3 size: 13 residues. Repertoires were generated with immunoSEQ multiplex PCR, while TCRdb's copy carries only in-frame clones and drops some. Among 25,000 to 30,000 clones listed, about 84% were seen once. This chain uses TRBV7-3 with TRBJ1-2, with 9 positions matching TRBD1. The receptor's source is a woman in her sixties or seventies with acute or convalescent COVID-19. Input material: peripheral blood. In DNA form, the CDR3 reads TGTGCCAGCAGCTGGACAGGGGTCTATGGCTACACCTTC. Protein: CASSWTGVYGYTF.